This TCR beta chain was recovered during a study of T cells in Graves' hyperthyroidism and ophthalmopathy. Researchers took RNA transcripts and amplified the TCR beta CDR3 regions from them. Using the HTBI primer set, a first-round RT-PCR was run on the TCR CDR3. TCRdb reprocessed the multiplex PCR reads with MiXCR, giving one entry per CDR3 protein. The sample shows 600,000 or so distinct CDR3 sequences, 14% of them seen only once. Study outcomes and limitations: In validation, the model predicted ophthalmopathy. These predictions came a median roughly seven months before onset.

Disease duration was under 3 months in the ophthalmopathy patients, who also had a Clinical Activity Score of at least 3 and a NOSPECS grade of at least 4. A patient was excluded if there was uncontrolled infection, other autoimmune disease, pregnancy or lactation. The table lists this clonotype with a few counts. Its specificity is unknown. This TCR derives from a woman under 30 with Graves' ophthalmopathy. The source material was blood.

CDR3 residues: CASMSRSHSYNEQFF. CDR3 DNA: TGTGCCAGCATGTCGAGAAGTCACTCCTACAATGAGCAGTTCTTC. The chain joins TRBV27 to TRBJ2-1; D is undetermined. Trimming pared 7 bases from V and 0 bases from J, leaving 13 bases between. Germline CDR1 and CDR2: MNHEY and SMNVEV (reference sequence). CDR3 length: 15 amino acids.